One sample yielded the 26 T cell receptor beta chains listed below, sequenced in a study of PD-1 blockade in mismatch repair-deficient tumors. Some clones are missing from TCRdb's copy, which holds only in-frame ones; the method was immunoSEQ multiplex PCR. Here the sample spans tens of thousands of clones, about 76% being singletons. Source: peripheral blood, taken 4 weeks after starting pembrolizumab. The receptors come from an adult with mismatch repair-deficient cancer.

J is TRBJ1-5 and V is TRBV30; TRBD1 is a possible D gene (5 bases). The CDR3 contains 14 residues. The germline gives CDR1 GTSNPN, CDR2 SVGIG (reference sequence). V shed 1 base and J shed 1 base, with 8 bases lying between them. CDR3 bases: TGTGCCTGGAGTGCCGGGGGGAGCAATCAGCCCCAGCATTTT. Translated: CAWSAGGSNQPQHF.

The V call is TRBV6-4, the J call TRBJ2-3; D is possibly TRBD1 or TRBD2 (5 bases each). CDR3 size: 15 residues. Looked up from germline, CDR1 is MRHNA and CDR2 is SNTAGT. V lost 6 bases to trimming and J lost 3 bases, with 16 bases between them. CDR3 DNA sequence: TGTGCCAGCAGCCCTAGTGGGGGAGAGACAGATACGCAGTATTTT. Translation gives CASSPSGGETDTQYF.

The chain links TRBV12-5 to TRBJ2-7; D call uncertain. Trimming pared 6 bases from V and 1 base from J, leaving 22 bases between. CDR1 is LGHNT and CDR2 is FRNRAP in the germline V gene. The CDR3 spans 17 residues. The CDR3 DNA follows: TGTGCTAGTGGGATCCCAGTCCCCGAGCGCTTGTCCTACGAGCAGTACTTC. This translates into CASGIPVPERLSYEQYF.

This clone was seen a handful of times. The V and J genes are TRBV5-1 and TRBJ2-7, with D hard to call. This CDR3 has 13 residues. The ends were cut back, 4 bases at V and 2 bases at J, with 10 bases in the middle. The germline V gene has CDR1 SGHRS and CDR2 YFSETQ. The CDR3 nucleotides read TGCGCCAGCAGCCCCGAAACACCCTACGAGCAGTACTTC. It encodes CASSPETPYEQYF. Combining the CDR3 with reference TRBV5-1 and TRBJ2-7 gives the whole variable domain KAGVTQTPRYLIKTRGQQVTLSCSPISGHRSVSWYQQTPGQGLQFLFEYFSETQRNKGNFPGRFSGRQFSNSRSEMNVSTLELGDSALYLCASSPETPYEQYFGPGTRLTVT.

The rearrangement uses TRBV6-4 and TRBJ2-3, with 7 nucleotides matching TRBD2. The junction had 10 bases not matched to a gene; V was cut back by 5 bases and J by 5 bases. Per the germline V gene, CDR1 is MRHNA and CDR2 is SNTAGT. The CDR3 runs 15 residues. For the CDR3, the DNA is TGTGCCAGCAGTCCTGGCGCGGGACTACAAGATACGCAGTATTTT. Encoded protein: CASSPGAGLQDTQYF.

J is TRBJ1-2 and V is TRBV10-2; tentatively, D is TRBD1 (5 bases). V gave up 1 base and J gave up 6 bases, with 12 bases separating them. Germline V CDR1 and CDR2: WSHSY, SAAADI. The CDR3 length is 14 residues. The CDR3 nucleotides are TGCGCCAGCAGTGAGTTCGGGGGAACCGATGGCTACACCTTC. Protein: CASSEFGGTDGYTF.

This rearrangement joins TRBV27 to TRBJ2-7; possible D gene TRBD1, 6 bases. Per germline, CDR1 MNHEY and CDR2 SMNVEV (reference sequence). This CDR3 contains 15 residues. V was pared by 2 bases and J by 2 bases, with 13 bases between. This CDR3 reads CASSLVRGQTYEQYF. For the CDR3, the DNA is TGTGCCAGCAGTTTAGTCAGGGGCCAGACCTACGAGCAGTACTTC.

The chain joins TRBV7-9 to TRBJ2-6, with D possibly matching TRBD1 (6 bases). V shed 6 bases and J shed 0 bases, with 9 bases lying between them. The CDR3 length is 15 residues. CDR1 and CDR2 (germline): SEHNR, FQNEAQ (reference sequence). The CDR3 DNA follows: TGTGCCAGCAGGGACAGATACTCTGGGGCCAACGTCCTGACTTTC. Protein sequence: CASRDRYSGANVLTF. The full variable domain, rest sourced from reference TRBV7-9 and TRBJ2-6, is DTGVSQNPRHKITKRGQNVTFRCDPISEHNRLYWYRQTLGQGPEFLTYFQNEAQLEKSRLLSDRFSAERPKGSFSTLEIQRTEQGDSAMYLCASRDRYSGANVLTFGAGSRLTVL.

The genes are TRBV5-8 and TRBJ2-7; D remains ambiguous. The CDR3 runs 11 residues. V lost 7 bases, J lost 2 bases, and 7 bases lay in between. CDR1 and CDR2 (germline): SGHTS, YDEGEE. CDR3 DNA sequence: TGTGCCAGCGTGGTCGCCTACGAGCAGTACTTC. It is translated as CASVVAYEQYF.

The table lists this clone with many counts. The V gene is TRBV7-2, the J gene TRBJ1-2; TRBD1 aligns across 11 bases. With V trimmed by 10 bases and J by 2 bases, 3 bases remained unmatched. Germline CDR1 is SGHTA and CDR2 is FQGNSA. CDR3 length: 13 amino acids. Here the CDR3 DNA reads TGTGCCACAGGACAGGGGGCGAACTATGGCTACACCTTC. This codes for CATGQGANYGYTF. Full variable domain (remainder filled in from reference TRBV7-2 and TRBJ1-2): GAGVSQSPSNKVTEKGKDVELRCDPISGHTALYWYRQSLGQGLEFLIYFQGNSAPDKSGLPSDRFSAERTGGSVSTLTIQRTQQEDSAVYLCATGQGANYGYTFGSGTRLTVV.

The V and J genes are TRBV5-1 and TRBJ1-4; TRBD1 is a possible D gene (5 bases). The CDR3 is 14 amino acids. V was pared by 4 bases and J by 8 bases, with 15 bases between. Germline CDR1 and CDR2: SGHRS and YFSETQ. CDR3 nucleotide sequence: TGCGCCAGCAGCCGCTCCGGGACGCACGAAAAACTGTTTTTT. This encodes CASSRSGTHEKLFF.

The chain combines TRBV10-3 with TRBJ2-5; TRBD2 might be the D (5 bases). Trimming took off 11 bases at V and 3 bases at J, with 28 bases between the two ends. This CDR3 region has 17 residues. CDR1 and CDR2 (germline): ENHRY, SYGVKD. CDR3 protein: CASRGNHPSTMEETQYF. The CDR3 nucleotides are TGTGCCTCGAGAGGGAACCACCCGTCCACAATGGAAGAGACCCAGTACTTC.

This chain uses TRBV5-1 with TRBJ2-7; weak D call: TRBD1 (6 bases). The V end was cut by 1 base, the J end by 2 bases, with 7 bases between. CDR1 is SGHRS, CDR2 YFSETQ, per germline. CDR3 length: 13 amino acids. The CDR3 coding sequence is TGCGCCAGCAGCTTGCACAGGGCCTACGAGCAGTACTTC. Translating it yields CASSLHRAYEQYF.

The chain combines TRBV7-9 with TRBJ2-1, with D perhaps TRBD1 (5 bases). V lost 5 bases, J lost 8 bases, and 28 bases lay in between. Germline CDR1 and CDR2: SEHNR and FQNEAQ (reference sequence). The CDR3 sequence is 18 residues long. The CDR3 nucleotides are TGTGCCAGCAGCCCCCCAGGGCGGCAGGTAGGATGGATCCATGAGCAGTTCTTC. Its translation: CASSPPGRQVGWIHEQFF.

This clone appeared once. The rearrangement joins TRBV10-3 to TRBJ2-3; 13 nucleotides line up with TRBD2. The V gene end was trimmed by 1 base and the J gene end by 8 bases; junction bases not matched to a gene: 18. This CDR3 has 20 residues. Germline-derived CDR1 and CDR2 are ENHRY and SYGVKD. DNA for the CDR3: TGTGCCATCAGTGAGTTCGGACTAGCGGGAGTCTCCGTATTTTTCCGTACGCAGTATTTT. Translated: CAISEFGLAGVSVFFRTQYF.

The V and J genes are TRBV5-4 and TRBJ2-5, with 9 bases identical to TRBD1. After removal of 3 bases from V and 4 bases from J, the junction contained 4 bases not matched to a gene. Germline V gives CDR1 SGHNT, CDR2 YYREEE (reference sequence). This CDR3 has 14 residues. The CDR3 protein is CASSSTGGLETQYF. Written as DNA, the CDR3 is TGTGCCAGCAGCTCTACAGGGGGCTTAGAGACCCAGTACTTC.

This clone was seen more than once but under ten times. The V call is TRBV19, the J call TRBJ2-1; no clear D. The germline V and J ends were trimmed by 4 bases and 5 bases, with 12 bases remaining between them. This CDR3 region has 14 residues. Germline lookup yields CDR1 LNHDA and CDR2 SQIVND (reference sequence). CDR3 DNA: TGTGCCAGTAGTACCACGTACACCGACAATGAGCAGTTCTTC. Its translation: CASSTTYTDNEQFF.

This chain joins TRBV7-3 and TRBJ2-3; TRBD2 agrees at 8 bases. After removal of 2 bases from V and 0 bases from J, the junction contained 1 base not matched to a gene. The CDR3 is 15 residues long. The germline gives CDR1 SGHTA, CDR2 FQGTGA. The DNA for the CDR3 is TGTGCCAGCAGCTTAGTAGCGGGGAGCACAGATACGCAGTATTTT. It is translated as CASSLVAGSTDTQYF.

The chain combines TRBV19 with TRBJ2-7; a weak D match, TRBD1 (6 bases). Germline V CDR1 and CDR2: LNHDA, SQIVND (reference sequence). Deletions cut 5 bases from V and 6 bases from J, with 14 bases between. This CDR3 is built from 13 residues. CDR3 DNA sequence: TGTGCCAGTAGTCCGACAGGACCCGCCGAGCAGTACTTC. It specifies CASSPTGPAEQYF.

The chain has TRBV6-1 and TRBJ2-5, with a weak D call TRBD2 (6 bases). Germline V gene data show CDR1 as MNHNS and CDR2 as SASEGT. The CDR3 has 15 amino acids. The V end was cut by 0 bases, the J end by 5 bases, with 13 bases between. The CDR3 protein is CASSEAGAGRETQYF. CDR3 DNA: TGTGCCAGCAGTGAAGCTGGAGCGGGCAGGGAGACCCAGTACTTC.

The rearrangement uses TRBV27 and TRBJ1-1; D unresolved. CDR3 length: 13 amino acids. The germline gives CDR1 MNHEY, CDR2 SMNVEV (reference sequence). V was cut by 0 bases and J by 3 bases, with 5 bases left in between. The CDR3 DNA sequence: TGTGCCAGCAGTTTATCCCGAGACACTGAAGCTTTCTTT. Translating it yields CASSLSRDTEAFF.

The V gene is TRBV30, the J gene TRBJ1-1, with no clear D. CDR1 GTSNPN and CDR2 SVGIG come from the germline V gene (reference sequence). The CDR3 covers 14 residues. Trimming left V 2 bases short and J 0 bases short, with 10 bases between. The CDR3 bases are TGTGCCTGGAGTTTCGACGGGATGAACACTGAAGCTTTCTTT. Its protein is CAWSFDGMNTEAFF.

This chain links TRBV28 with TRBJ2-5; tentatively, D is TRBD2 (7 bases). The CDR3 has 16 amino acids. Per germline, CDR1 MDHEN and CDR2 SYDVKM. V gave up 0 bases and J gave up 1 base, with 12 bases separating them. The CDR3 bases are TGTGCCAGCAGTTTATGGGCGGCGGGGGCCCAAGAGACCCAGTACTTC. Translation: CASSLWAAGAQETQYF.

The table lists this clone with a few counts. This rearrangement joins TRBV5-6 to TRBJ1-2; the D is unclear. V lost 3 bases and J lost 0, with 6 bases in between. There are 13 residues in the CDR3. Germline V gene lookup returns CDR1 SGHDT and CDR2 YYEEEE. The CDR3 is CASSSIANYGYTF. CDR3 bases: TGTGCCAGCAGCTCAATAGCTAACTATGGCTACACCTTC.

The chain is built from TRBV7-2 and TRBJ2-2; D unresolved. The V end was cut by 1 base, the J end by 2 bases, with 8 bases between. Per germline, CDR1 SGHTA and CDR2 FQGNSA. The CDR3 loop spans 15 amino acids. The CDR3 loop reads CASSLEARNTGELFF. DNA for the CDR3: TGTGCCAGCAGCTTAGAAGCGAGAAACACCGGGGAGCTGTTTTTT. Based on the CDR3 plus reference TRBV7-2 and TRBJ2-2, the full variable domain is GAGVSQSPSNKVTEKGKDVELRCDPISGHTALYWYRQSLGQGLEFLIYFQGNSAPDKSGLPSDRFSAERTGGSVSTLTIQRTQQEDSAVYLCASSLEARNTGELFFGEGSRLTVL.

The chain combines TRBV28 with TRBJ2-3; possibly TRBD2 for D (6 bases). The CDR3 has 17 residues. Germline CDR1 reads MDHEN; CDR2 reads SYDVKM. The CDR3 region has the DNA TGTGAGACTCGTGGTCGGGAGCCACCGGGCGGCACAGATACGCAGTATTTT. It yields the protein CETRGREPPGGTDTQYF.